In this sample, the clone carrying this T cell receptor beta chain turned up many times. Its target is not known. The source of the sample is a study of regulatory T cells in long-lasting Graves disease. As for the study in general: Over-5-year antithyroid drug use with positive TSH receptor antibodies defined persistent Graves' disease in the study.

Arm-PCR of CDR3 regions with iRepertoire HTBI primers generated TCR beta libraries. TCRdb reprocessed the multiplex PCR reads via MiXCR and lists one record per CDR3 protein. Among about 450,000 distinct CDR3 sequences listed, around 20% were seen once. Regarding the study as a whole: Newly diagnosed patients shared 966 public clonotypes; persistent patients shared under 3,000. Persistent Graves' patients showed reduced TCR diversity versus newly diagnosed patients.

Time point noted: persistent/refractory GD, antithyroid drugs over 5 years with positive TRAb. There was RNA extracted from PBMCs, and the TCR library was made from it. From each patient, roughly 9 milliliters of peripheral blood was drawn and collected into an EDTA anticoagulant tube. The V segment lost 3 bases and the J segment 7 bases; nucleotides outside the gene matches: 10. Germline V gives CDR1 SGDLS, CDR2 YYNGEE. This CDR3 is built from 16 residues. V gene TRBV9 combines with J gene TRBJ1-4; 9 positions agree with TRBD1. The specimen comprised peripheral blood mononuclear cells (PBMCs), sampled when the disease was refractory, from a patient treated with antithyroid drugs. This TCR was sampled from a female donor with Graves disease. The CDR3 DNA is TGTGCCAGCAGCGCGTCCCGGGACAGGGTCGGTGAAAAACTGTTTTTT. This translates into CASSASRDRVGEKLFF. The full variable domain, with the rest looked up from reference TRBV9 and TRBJ1-4, is DSGVTQTPKHLITATGQRVTLRCSPRSGDLSVYWYQQSLDQGLQFLIQYYNGEERAKGNILERFSAQQFPDLHSELNLSSLELGDSALYFCASSASRDRVGEKLFFGSGTQLSVL.